A single sample gave rise to the 27 T cell receptor beta chains below, sequenced in a study of blood T cell repertoires in COVID-19. TCRdb's table, derived via immunoSEQ multiplex PCR, lists solely in-frame clones and lacks some. The sample shows 250,000 or so clones, around 89% of them seen only once. The sample taken for sequencing was PBMCs or T cells enriched from blood (not recorded which). Receptors originate from a man aged 40-49 years who had recovered from COVID-19.

The chain carries TRBV27 and TRBJ1-2; 8 bases line up with TRBD1. V was clipped by 2 bases and J by 7 bases; unmatched bases: 9. The germline V gene has CDR1 MNHEY and CDR2 SMNVEV (reference sequence). CDR3 size: 15 residues. The CDR3 DNA reads TGTGCCAGCAGTTTAGGACAGGGCCACTTCGGTGGCTACACCTTC. This sequence encodes CASSLGQGHFGGYTF.

V usage is TRBV5-8 and J usage is TRBJ1-2; 8 positions match TRBD1. Trimming took 4 bases from V and 4 from J; bases not matched to a gene: 6. The CDR3 is 14 residues long. The germline gives CDR1 SGHTS, CDR2 YDEGEE. The CDR3 region has the DNA TGTGCCAGCAGCGAAATAGACAGGGGCTATGGCTACACCTTC. It translates to CASSEIDRGYGYTF.

The CDR3 here is CASGKLGGSYEQYF. The CDR3 nucleotides are TGTGCCAGCGGAAAACTCGGGGGCTCCTACGAGCAGTACTTC. V is TRBV28 and J is TRBJ2-7; D may be TRBD2 (6 bases). The V and J ends lost 8 bases and 0 bases respectively, with 14 bases between them. This CDR3 contains 14 residues. The germline gives CDR1 MDHEN, CDR2 SYDVKM. The entire variable domain, with the rest obtained from reference TRBV28 and TRBJ2-7, is as follows: DVKVTQSSRYLVKRTGEKVFLECVQDMDHENMFWYRQDPGLGLRLIYFSYDVKMKEKGDIPEGYSVSREKKERFSLILESASTNQTSMYLCASGKLGGSYEQYFGPGTRLTVT.

The chain couples TRBV5-8 to TRBJ2-3; D possibly corresponds to TRBD2 (6 bases). The CDR3 length is 17 residues. The germline V gene encodes CDR1 SGHTS and CDR2 YDEGEE. The V end was cut by 0 bases, the J end by 5 bases, with 19 bases between. DNA for the CDR3: TGTGCCAGCAGCTTGGCCGGGGGACCTAAGAGCGTAGATACGCAGTATTTT. Translation: CASSLAGGPKSVDTQYF.

This clone was recorded a few times. This sequence joins TRBV7-9 and TRBJ2-7; TRBD2 agrees at 12 bases. CDR3 length: 15 amino acids. V lost 5 bases, J lost 4 bases, and 6 bases stayed unmatched. Germline V lookup: CDR1 SEHNR, CDR2 FQNEAQ (reference sequence). The chain's CDR3 is CASSLSSGRDYEQYF. The DNA of the CDR3 is TGTGCCAGCAGCCTATCTAGCGGGAGGGATTACGAGCAGTACTTC.

The genes are TRBV11-2 and TRBJ1-2, with a weak D call TRBD1 (5 bases). This CDR3 is 14 amino acids long. Trimming pared 4 bases from V and 11 bases from J, leaving 20 bases between. Per the germline V gene, CDR1 is SGHAT and CDR2 is FQNNGV. CDR3 amino acids: CASSSLGSGSGYTF. The CDR3 DNA follows: TGTGCCAGCAGCTCGCTGGGATCAGGGTCGGGTTACACCTTC.

This chain links TRBV6-5 with TRBJ2-7; the D gene is possibly TRBD1 (5 bases). Trimming removed 6 bases at V and 2 bases at J, with 11 bases between. Germline CDR1 and CDR2: MNHEY and SVGAGI. The CDR3 extends over 13 amino acids. The CDR3 sequence: CASSRRQTYEQYF. For the CDR3, the DNA is TGTGCCAGCAGCCGACGACAGACCTACGAGCAGTACTTC.

The chain has TRBV4-2 and TRBJ2-3; 9 bases line up with TRBD2. CDR3 size: 17 residues. Looked up from germline, CDR1 is LGHNA and CDR2 is YNFKEQ. The trim removed 1 base at V and 0 bases at J, leaving 5 bases unmatched. The CDR3 region has the DNA TGTGCCAGCAGCCAAGTTCCTAGCGGGAAGAGCACAGATACGCAGTATTTT. It codes for CASSQVPSGKSTDTQYF.

This chain joins TRBV18 and TRBJ1-5; 8 bases match TRBD1. With V trimmed by 2 bases and J by 2 bases, 11 bases remained unmatched. This CDR3 has 18 residues. Germline CDR1 KGHSH, CDR2 LQKENI. In DNA, the CDR3 is TGTGCCAGCTCACCAGGGACAGGCGCCCCCAGGGGCAATCAGCCCCAGCATTTT. Translated, it gives CASSPGTGAPRGNQPQHF.

This chain uses TRBV3-1 (or the pseudogene TRBV3-2) with TRBJ2-1; 7 bases map to TRBD2. CDR1 LGHDT and CDR2 YNNKEL come from the germline V gene (reference sequence). The CDR3 is 15 amino acids. Losses at the gene ends were 5 bases for V and 5 bases for J; bases not matched to a gene: 9. This CDR3 is CASSSTEAGNNEQFF. The CDR3 DNA is TGTGCCAGCAGCTCAACGGAAGCGGGGAACAATGAGCAGTTCTTC.

The V call is TRBV3-1 (or the pseudogene TRBV3-2), the J call TRBJ1-2; D is perhaps TRBD1 (5 bases). Trimming pared 5 bases from V and 5 bases from J, leaving 18 bases between. CDR3 length equals 15 residues. In germline, CDR1 is LGHDT, CDR2 YNNKEL (reference sequence). The CDR3 sequence: CASSGGGIDIYGYTF. The CDR3 coding sequence is TGTGCCAGCAGCGGGGGAGGGATTGATATTTATGGCTACACCTTC.

This chain joins TRBV29-1 and TRBJ1-1, with unresolved D. This CDR3 comprises 11 residues. V was trimmed by 7 bases and J by 6 bases, leaving 12 bases between them. Germline lookup yields CDR1 SQVTM and CDR2 ANQGSEA. The CDR3 reads CSGTEGAEAFF. The CDR3, as DNA: TGCAGCGGGACGGAGGGCGCTGAAGCTTTCTTT.

The V and J genes are TRBV28 and TRBJ2-7; 12 bases align to TRBD2. The germline V gene encodes CDR1 MDHEN and CDR2 SYDVKM. Germline trimming cut 5 bases from V and 4 bases from J; bases unmatched to any gene: 6. This CDR3 region has 15 residues. The CDR3 sequence is CASSPTSGGFYEQYF. The CDR3 nucleotides are TGTGCCAGCAGTCCTACTAGCGGGGGGTTTTACGAGCAGTACTTC.

The V and J genes are TRBV28 and TRBJ2-1; D not resolved. The V end was cut by 0 bases, the J end by 0 bases, with 3 bases between. CDR1 MDHEN and CDR2 SYDVKM come from the germline V gene. The CDR3 contains 14 residues. The CDR3 DNA reads TGTGCCAGCAGTTTATGGAGCTCCTACAATGAGCAGTTCTTC. This encodes CASSLWSSYNEQFF.

This chain uses TRBV7-3 with TRBJ2-1; 8 positions match TRBD2. CDR3 length equals 15 residues. Germline values: CDR1 SGHTA, CDR2 FQGTGA. V lost 5 bases to trimming and J lost 5 bases; unmatched junction nucleotides: 8. The CDR3 nucleotides read TGTGCCAGCAGCCCGGGACTAGGCGGGCACAATGAGCAGTTCTTC. Translated, it gives CASSPGLGGHNEQFF.

This rearrangement joins TRBV19 to TRBJ1-6, with D uncertain. Germline V gene data show CDR1 as LNHDA and CDR2 as SQIVND (reference sequence). Trimming pared 3 bases from V and 10 bases from J, leaving 25 bases between. The CDR3 contains 18 residues. CDR3: CASSILLRSGSGISPLHF. Written as DNA, the CDR3 is TGTGCCAGTAGTATCTTACTACGATCGGGGTCGGGTATCTCACCCCTCCACTTT.

The chain combines TRBV7-9 with TRBJ2-1; D might be TRBD2 (5 bases). Germline CDR1 is SEHNR and CDR2 is FQNEAQ (reference sequence). Deletions cut 5 bases from V and 7 bases from J, with 12 bases between. This CDR3 spans 13 amino acids. The CDR3 is CASSQPRRNEQFF. The CDR3, as DNA: TGTGCCAGCAGCCAGCCTCGGAGGAATGAGCAGTTCTTC.

CDR3 amino acids: CASSQWTGPYEQYF. CDR3 coding DNA: TGTGCCAGCAGCCAATGGACAGGGCCCTACGAGCAGTACTTC. V and J are TRBV5-8 and TRBJ2-7; TRBD1 aligns across 8 bases. CDR3 length: 14 residues. Trimming at V came to 4 bases and at J to 2 bases, leaving 5 bases not matched to a gene. Germline V gene sequence: CDR1 SGHTS, CDR2 YDEGEE.

V gene TRBV25-1 combines with J gene TRBJ2-7, with TRBD2 identical over 15 bases. Per germline, CDR1 MGHDK and CDR2 SYGVNS. The junction had 2 bases not matched to a gene; V was cut back by 6 bases and J by 2 bases. The CDR3 covers 15 residues. The CDR3 here is CASRRTSGGAYEQYF. The CDR3 nucleotides are TGTGCCAGCAGGAGGACTAGCGGGGGGGCCTACGAGCAGTACTTC.

This chain connects TRBV24-1 to TRBJ2-7; D remains ambiguous. Trimming shortened V by 3 bases and J by 7 bases, and 9 bases separated the two germline ends. Germline assignment: CDR1 KGHDR and CDR2 SFDVKD. The CDR3 has 12 residues. The CDR3 loop is CATSDANGEQYF. The CDR3, as DNA: TGTGCCACCAGTGATGCGAACGGGGAGCAGTACTTC.

This rearrangement joins TRBV7-3 to TRBJ1-1; TRBD1 agrees at 8 bases. The CDR3 extends over 16 amino acids. Germline CDR1 reads SGHTA; CDR2 reads FQGTGA. Trimming at V came to 0 bases and at J to 1 base, leaving 4 bases not matched to a gene. Here the CDR3 reads CASSLTFTGGNTEAFF. DNA of the CDR3: TGTGCCAGCAGCTTAACATTTACAGGGGGGAACACTGAAGCTTTCTTT.

This sequence joins TRBV18 and TRBJ2-2, with 10 bases fitting TRBD1. This CDR3 region has 17 residues. Germline assignment: CDR1 KGHSH and CDR2 LQKENI. Trimming at V came to 5 bases and at J to 0 bases, leaving 6 bases not matched to a gene. CDR3 sequence: CASSTGQGRSNTGELFF. The CDR3 nucleotides read TGTGCCAGCTCAACGGGACAGGGGCGGTCGAACACCGGGGAGCTGTTTTTT. Supplemented by reference TRBV18 and TRBJ2-2, the full variable domain reads NAGVMQNPRHLVRRRGQEARLRCSPMKGHSHVYWYRQLPEEGLKFMVYLQKENIIDESGMPKERFSAEFPKEGPSILRIQQVVRGDSAAYFCASSTGQGRSNTGELFFGEGSRLTVL.

The V call is TRBV5-1, the J call TRBJ2-1; 11 bases map to TRBD2. Germline assignment: CDR1 SGHRS and CDR2 YFSETQ. Trimming took 5 bases from V and 0 from J; bases not matched to a gene: 4. This CDR3 contains 16 residues. Here the CDR3 reads CASSGTSGSSYNEQFF. The CDR3 DNA follows: TGCGCCAGCAGTGGTACTAGCGGGAGCTCCTACAATGAGCAGTTCTTC.

The chain uses TRBV27 and TRBJ1-1; D may be TRBD1 (5 bases). The CDR3 totals 14 residues. V was cut by 4 bases and J by 6 bases, with 15 bases left in between. Germline assignment: CDR1 MNHEY and CDR2 SMNVEV (reference sequence). The CDR3 protein is CASSSLGRGAEAFF. CDR3 sequence (DNA): TGTGCCAGCAGTTCCCTGGGGCGGGGGGCTGAAGCTTTCTTT.

Comment on this clone: An end of the junction does not agree with germline; a read error may underlie this. V and J are TRBV11-2 and TRBJ1-3; D may be TRBD1 (5 bases). There are 15 residues in the CDR3. Germline V gene data show CDR1 as SGHAT and CDR2 as FQNNGV. The CDR3 nucleotides read TGTGCCAGCAGCTTAGTGGGGGACTCTCGAAACACCATATATTTT. Its protein is CASSLVGDSRNTIYF.

This chain uses TRBV7-8 with TRBJ1-5; perhaps TRBD1 as D (5 bases). Germline V gives CDR1 SGHVS, CDR2 FQNEAQ. The V and J ends lost 3 bases and 6 bases respectively, with 9 bases between them. The CDR3 runs to 13 residues. The CDR3 protein is CASSFLQGQPQHF. The CDR3 nucleotides are TGTGCCAGCAGCTTCCTGCAGGGTCAGCCCCAGCATTTT.

The chain carries TRBV5-1 and TRBJ2-2; 8 nucleotides match TRBD2. Germline V gives CDR1 SGHRS, CDR2 YFSETQ. The CDR3 totals 16 residues. Unmatched junction bases numbered 7, after V lost 0 bases and J lost 6 bases. In nucleotides, the CDR3 is TGCGCCAGCAGCTTGGCCATGGCGGGGGGCTCCGGGGAGCTGTTTTTT. It specifies CASSLAMAGGSGELFF.